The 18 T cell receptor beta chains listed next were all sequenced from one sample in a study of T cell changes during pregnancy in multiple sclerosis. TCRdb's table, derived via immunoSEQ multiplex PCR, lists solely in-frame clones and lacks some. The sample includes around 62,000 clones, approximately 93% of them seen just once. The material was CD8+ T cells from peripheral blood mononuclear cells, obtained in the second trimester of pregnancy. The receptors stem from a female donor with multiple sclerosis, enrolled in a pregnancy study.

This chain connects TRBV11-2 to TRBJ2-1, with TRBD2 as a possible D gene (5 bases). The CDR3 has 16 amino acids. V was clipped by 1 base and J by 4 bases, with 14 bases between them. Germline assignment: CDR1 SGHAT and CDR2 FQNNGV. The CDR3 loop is CASSLGRAGGYNEQFF. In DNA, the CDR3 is TGTGCCAGCAGCTTAGGGCGGGCAGGAGGATACAATGAGCAGTTCTTC.

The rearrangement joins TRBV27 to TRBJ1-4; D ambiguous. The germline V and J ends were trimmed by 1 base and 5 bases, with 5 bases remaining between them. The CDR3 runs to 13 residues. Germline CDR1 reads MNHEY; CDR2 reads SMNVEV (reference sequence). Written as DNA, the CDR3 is TGTGCCAGCAGTTTATGGAGGAATGAAAAACTGTTTTTT. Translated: CASSLWRNEKLFF.

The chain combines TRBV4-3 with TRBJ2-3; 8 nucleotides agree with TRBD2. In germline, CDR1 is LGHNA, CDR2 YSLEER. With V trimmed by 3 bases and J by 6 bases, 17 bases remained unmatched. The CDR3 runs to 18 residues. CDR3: CASSHLMRTSSPADTQYF. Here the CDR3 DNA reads TGCGCCAGCAGCCACCTTATGCGGACTAGCAGCCCCGCCGATACGCAGTATTTT.

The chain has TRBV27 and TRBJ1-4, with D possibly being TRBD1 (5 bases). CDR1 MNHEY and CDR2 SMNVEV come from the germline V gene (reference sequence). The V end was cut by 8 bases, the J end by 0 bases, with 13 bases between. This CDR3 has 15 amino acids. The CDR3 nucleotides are TGTGCCAGCTTAGACAGCCTCGCAACTAATGAAAAACTGTTTTTT. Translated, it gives CASLDSLATNEKLFF.

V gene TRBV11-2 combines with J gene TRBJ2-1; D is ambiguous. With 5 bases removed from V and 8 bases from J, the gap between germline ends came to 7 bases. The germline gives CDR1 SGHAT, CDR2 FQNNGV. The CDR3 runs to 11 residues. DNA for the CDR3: TGTGCCAGCAGCCCTTCGTATGAGCAGTTCTTC. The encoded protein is CASSPSYEQFF.

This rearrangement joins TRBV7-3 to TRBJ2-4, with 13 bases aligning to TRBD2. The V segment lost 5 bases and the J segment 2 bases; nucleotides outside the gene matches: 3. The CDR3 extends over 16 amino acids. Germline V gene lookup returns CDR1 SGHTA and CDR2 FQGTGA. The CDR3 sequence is CASSPGLAGTKNIQYF. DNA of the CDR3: TGTGCCAGCAGCCCGGGACTAGCGGGAACCAAAAACATTCAGTACTTC.

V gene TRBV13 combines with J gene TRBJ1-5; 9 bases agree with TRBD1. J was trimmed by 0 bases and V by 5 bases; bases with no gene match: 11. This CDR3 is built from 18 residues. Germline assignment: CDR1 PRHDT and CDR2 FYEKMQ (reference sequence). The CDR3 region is CASSTRTGAGISNQPQHF. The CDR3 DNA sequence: TGTGCCAGCAGCACCCGGACAGGGGCGGGTATTAGCAATCAGCCCCAGCATTTT.

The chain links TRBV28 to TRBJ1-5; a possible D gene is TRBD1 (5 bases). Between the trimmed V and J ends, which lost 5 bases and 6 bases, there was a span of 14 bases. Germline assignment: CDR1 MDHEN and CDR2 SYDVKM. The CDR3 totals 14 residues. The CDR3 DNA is TGTGCCAGCAGTGGGGGGGGGAGCGGTCAGCCCCAGCATTTT. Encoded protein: CASSGGGSGQPQHF.

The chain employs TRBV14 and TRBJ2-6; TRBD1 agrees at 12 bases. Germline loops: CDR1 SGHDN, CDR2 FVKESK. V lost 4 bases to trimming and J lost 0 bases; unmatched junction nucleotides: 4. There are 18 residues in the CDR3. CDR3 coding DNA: TGTGCCAGCAGCCCGGGACAGGGGGCTTCCTCTGGGGCCAACGTCCTGACTTTC. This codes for CASSPGQGASSGANVLTF.

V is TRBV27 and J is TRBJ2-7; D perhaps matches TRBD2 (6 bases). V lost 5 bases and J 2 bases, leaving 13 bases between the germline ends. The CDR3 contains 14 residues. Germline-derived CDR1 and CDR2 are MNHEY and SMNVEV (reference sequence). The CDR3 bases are TGTGCCAGCAGTGGCGGGACTGGTGCCTACGAGCAGTACTTC. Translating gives CASSGGTGAYEQYF.

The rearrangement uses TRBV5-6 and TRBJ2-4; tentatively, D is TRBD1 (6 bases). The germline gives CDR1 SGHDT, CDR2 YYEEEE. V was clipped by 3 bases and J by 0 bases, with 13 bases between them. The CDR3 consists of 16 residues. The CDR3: CASSSGQTLAKNIQYF. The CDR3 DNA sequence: TGTGCCAGCAGCTCCGGACAGACCCTAGCCAAAAACATTCAGTACTTC.

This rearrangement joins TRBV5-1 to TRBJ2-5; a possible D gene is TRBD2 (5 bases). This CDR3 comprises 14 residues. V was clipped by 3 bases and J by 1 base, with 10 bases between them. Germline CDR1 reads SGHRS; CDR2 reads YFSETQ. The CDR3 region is CASSSGLSQETQYF. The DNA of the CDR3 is TGCGCCAGCAGCTCCGGACTGTCCCAAGAGACCCAGTACTTC. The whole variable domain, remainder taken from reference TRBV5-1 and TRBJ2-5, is KAGVTQTPRYLIKTRGQQVTLSCSPISGHRSVSWYQQTPGQGLQFLFEYFSETQRNKGNFPGRFSGRQFSNSRSEMNVSTLELGDSALYLCASSSGLSQETQYFGPGTRLLVL.

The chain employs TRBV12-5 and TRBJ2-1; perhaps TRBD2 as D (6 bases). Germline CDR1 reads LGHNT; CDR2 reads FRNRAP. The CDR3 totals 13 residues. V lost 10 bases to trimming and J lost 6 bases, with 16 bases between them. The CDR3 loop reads CATRLLAINEQFF. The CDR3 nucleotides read TGTGCTACAAGACTACTAGCAATCAATGAGCAGTTCTTC. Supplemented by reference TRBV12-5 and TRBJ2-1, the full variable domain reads DARVTQTPRHKVTEMGQEVTMRCQPILGHNTVFWYRQTMMQGLELLAYFRNRAPLDDSGMPKDRFSAEMPDATLATLKIQPSEPRDSAVYFCATRLLAINEQFFGPGTRLTVL.

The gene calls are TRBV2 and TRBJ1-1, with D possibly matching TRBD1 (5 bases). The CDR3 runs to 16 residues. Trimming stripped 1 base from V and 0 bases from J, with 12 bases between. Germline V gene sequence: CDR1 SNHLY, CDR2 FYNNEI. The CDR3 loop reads CASSEGQKIMNTEAFF. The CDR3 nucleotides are TGTGCCAGCAGTGAAGGACAGAAGATCATGAACACTGAAGCTTTCTTT.

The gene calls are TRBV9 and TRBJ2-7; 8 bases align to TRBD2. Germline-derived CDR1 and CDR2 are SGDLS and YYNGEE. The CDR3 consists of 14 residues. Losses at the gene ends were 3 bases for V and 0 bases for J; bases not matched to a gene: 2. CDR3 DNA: TGTGCCAGCAGCGCGGGGGGGCGCTCCTACGAGCAGTACTTC. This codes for CASSAGGRSYEQYF.

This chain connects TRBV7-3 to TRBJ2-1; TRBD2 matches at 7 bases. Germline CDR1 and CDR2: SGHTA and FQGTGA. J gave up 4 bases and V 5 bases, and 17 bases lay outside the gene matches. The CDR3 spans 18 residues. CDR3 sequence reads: CASSREVGSPIRYNEQFF. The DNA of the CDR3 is TGTGCCAGCAGCCGGGAGGTCGGGTCCCCCATCCGATACAATGAGCAGTTCTTC. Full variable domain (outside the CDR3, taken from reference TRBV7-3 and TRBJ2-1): GAGVSQTPSNKVTEKGKYVELRCDPISGHTALYWYRQSLGQGPEFLIYFQGTGAADDSGLPNDRFFAVRPEGSVSTLKIQRTERGDSAVYLCASSREVGSPIRYNEQFFGPGTRLTVL.

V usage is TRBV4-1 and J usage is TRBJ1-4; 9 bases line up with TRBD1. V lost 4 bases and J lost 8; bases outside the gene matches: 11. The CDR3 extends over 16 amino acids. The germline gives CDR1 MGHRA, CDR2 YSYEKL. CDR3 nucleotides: TGCGCCAGCAGCCGTATCCGGGACAGGGTTGGAGAAAAACTGTTTTTT. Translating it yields CASSRIRDRVGEKLFF.

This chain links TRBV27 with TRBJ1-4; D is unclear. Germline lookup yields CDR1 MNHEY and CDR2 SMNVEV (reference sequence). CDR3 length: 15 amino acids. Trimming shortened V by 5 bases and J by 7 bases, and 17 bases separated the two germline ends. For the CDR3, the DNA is TGTGCCAGCAGTACCCGCGGGTGGGGAGGTGAAAAACTGTTTTTT. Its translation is CASSTRGWGGEKLFF.